This T cell receptor beta chain was recorded in a study of blood T cell repertoires in COVID-19. In the study overall: PBMCs, B-cell-depleted T cells, or T cells were the source of the cDNA or gDNA that made up the material.

CDR3 length: 13 amino acids. The germline V gene encodes CDR1 SNHLY and CDR2 FYNNEI. V was shortened by 6 bases and J by 3 bases, with 12 bases between the two germline ends. TCRdb's table, derived via immunoSEQ multiplex PCR, lists solely in-frame clones and lacks some. The repertoire has around 310,000 clones, about 90% of them found once; the top ten carry roughly a tenth. This TCR came from a woman aged 25 to 39 who had recovered from COVID-19. The sample comprised PBMCs or T cells enriched from blood (not recorded which). The V call is TRBV2, the J call TRBJ2-7, with D possibly TRBD2 on 5 matching bases. CDR3 DNA sequence: TGTGCCAGCAGCCGATCAGAGGGCTACGAGCAGTACTTC. It specifies CASSRSEGYEQYF. The whole variable domain, remainder taken from reference TRBV2 and TRBJ2-7, is EPEVTQTPSHQVTQMGQEVILRCVPISNHLYFYWYRQILGQKVEFLVSFYNNEISEKSEIFDDQFSVERPDGSNFTLKIRSTKLEDSAMYFCASSRSEGYEQYFGPGTRLTVT.